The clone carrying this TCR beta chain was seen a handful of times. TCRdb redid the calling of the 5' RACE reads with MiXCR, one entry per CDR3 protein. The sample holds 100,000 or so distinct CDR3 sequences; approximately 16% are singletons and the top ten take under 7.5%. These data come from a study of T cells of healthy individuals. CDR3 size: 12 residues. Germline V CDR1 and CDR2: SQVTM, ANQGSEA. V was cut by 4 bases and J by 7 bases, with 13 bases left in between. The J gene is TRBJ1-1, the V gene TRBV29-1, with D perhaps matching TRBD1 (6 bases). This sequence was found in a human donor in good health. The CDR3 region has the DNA TGCAGCGTTGGGATGGCGACAGGTGAAGCTTTCTTT. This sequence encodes CSVGMATGEAFF.